This T cell receptor (beta chain) was documented in a study of blood T cell repertoires in COVID-19. On the study more broadly: Spain, Italy and the United States supplied samples that represented acute and convalescent COVID-19.

Looked up from germline, CDR1 is MDHEN and CDR2 is SYDVKM. Trimming took off 10 bases at V and 5 bases at J, with 14 bases between the two ends. CDR3 length: 12 amino acids. The protocol was immunoSEQ multiplex PCR, while the TCRdb copy is restricted to in-frame clones and leaves out a portion. The table lists about 270,000 clones, about 85% of them singletons. Living in 25 or so US areas, the participants were between about 18 and 95 years of age. Recovered participants had two consecutive negative NP/OP PCR tests, healthcare professional clearance, or symptom resolution. The source material was PBMCs or T cells enriched from blood (not recorded which). This chain uses TRBV28 with TRBJ2-5; perhaps TRBD1 as D (5 bases). The clonotype comes from a woman in her forties or fifties who had recovered from COVID-19. As DNA, the CDR3 is TGTGCCACCATAGGGGTTGGGGAGACCCAGTACTTC. The encoded protein is CATIGVGETQYF.